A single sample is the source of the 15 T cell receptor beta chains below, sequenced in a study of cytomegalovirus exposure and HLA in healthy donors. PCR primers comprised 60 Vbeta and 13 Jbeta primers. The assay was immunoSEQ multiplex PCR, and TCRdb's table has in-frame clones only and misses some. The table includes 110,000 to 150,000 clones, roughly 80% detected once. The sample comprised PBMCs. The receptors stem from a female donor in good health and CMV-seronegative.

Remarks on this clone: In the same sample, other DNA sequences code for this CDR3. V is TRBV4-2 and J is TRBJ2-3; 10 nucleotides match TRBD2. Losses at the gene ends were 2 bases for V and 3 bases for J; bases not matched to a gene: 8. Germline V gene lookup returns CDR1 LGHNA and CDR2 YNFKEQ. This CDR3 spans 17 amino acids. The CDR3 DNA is TGTGCCAGCAGCCAATTCCTAGCGGGGGATATAACAGATACGCAGTATTTT. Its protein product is CASSQFLAGDITDTQYF.

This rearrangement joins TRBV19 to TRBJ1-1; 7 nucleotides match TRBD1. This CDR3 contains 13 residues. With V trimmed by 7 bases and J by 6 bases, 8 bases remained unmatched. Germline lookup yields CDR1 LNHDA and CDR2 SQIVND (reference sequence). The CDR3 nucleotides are TGTGCCAGTACCCCGACAGGGTGGTCTGAAGCTTTCTTT. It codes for CASTPTGWSEAFF.

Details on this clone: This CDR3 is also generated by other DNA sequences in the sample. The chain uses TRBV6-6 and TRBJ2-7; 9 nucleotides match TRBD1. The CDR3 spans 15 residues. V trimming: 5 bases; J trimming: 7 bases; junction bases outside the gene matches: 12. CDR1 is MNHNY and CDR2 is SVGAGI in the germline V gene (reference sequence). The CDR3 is CASSQTGQGTGEQYF. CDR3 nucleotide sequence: TGTGCCAGCAGTCAAACGGGACAGGGTACAGGGGAGCAGTACTTC.

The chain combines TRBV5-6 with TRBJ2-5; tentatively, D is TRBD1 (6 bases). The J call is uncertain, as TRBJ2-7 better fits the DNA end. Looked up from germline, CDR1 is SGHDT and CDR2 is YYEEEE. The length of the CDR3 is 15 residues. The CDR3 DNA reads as TGTGCCAGCGGGGATGTGGGGGCCCCTACCTACGAGCAGTACTTC. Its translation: CASGDVGAPTYEQYF.

CDR3 sequence: CASSPHSGDYEQYF. For the CDR3, the DNA is TGTGCCAGCAGCCCCCACTCCGGGGACTACGAGCAGTACTTC. This chain connects TRBV11-1 to TRBJ2-7, with a possible D match to TRBD2 (5 bases). Deletions cut 5 bases from V and 3 bases from J, with 14 bases between. CDR3 length equals 14 residues. Germline V gives CDR1 SGHAT, CDR2 FQDESV (reference sequence).

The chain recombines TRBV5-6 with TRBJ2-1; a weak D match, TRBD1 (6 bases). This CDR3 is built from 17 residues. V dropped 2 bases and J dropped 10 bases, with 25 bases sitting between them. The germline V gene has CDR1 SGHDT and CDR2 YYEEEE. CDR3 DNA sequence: TGTGCCAGCAGCTTAAGAGTAATGGGACAAGGGCCCCTAGAGCAGTTCTTC. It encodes CASSLRVMGQGPLEQFF. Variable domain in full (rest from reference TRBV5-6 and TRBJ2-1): DAGVTQSPTHLIKTRGQQVTLRCSPKSGHDTVSWYQQALGQGPQFIFQYYEEEERQRGNFPDRFSGHQFPNYSSELNVNALLLGDSALYLCASSLRVMGQGPLEQFFGPGTRLTVL.

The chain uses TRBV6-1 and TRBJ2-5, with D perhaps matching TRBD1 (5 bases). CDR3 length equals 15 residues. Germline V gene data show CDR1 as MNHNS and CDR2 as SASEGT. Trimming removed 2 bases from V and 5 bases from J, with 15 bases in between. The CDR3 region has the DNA TGTGCCAGCAGTGAATTTATTGGGCAGGGCGAGACCCAGTACTTC. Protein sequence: CASSEFIGQGETQYF.

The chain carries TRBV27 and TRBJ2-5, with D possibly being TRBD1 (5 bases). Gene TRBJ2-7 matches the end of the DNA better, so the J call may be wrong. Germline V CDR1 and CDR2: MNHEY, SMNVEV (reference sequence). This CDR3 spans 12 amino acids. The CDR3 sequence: CASSSGSYEQYF. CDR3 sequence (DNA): TGTGCCAGCAGTTCAGGGTCCTACGAGCAGTACTTC.

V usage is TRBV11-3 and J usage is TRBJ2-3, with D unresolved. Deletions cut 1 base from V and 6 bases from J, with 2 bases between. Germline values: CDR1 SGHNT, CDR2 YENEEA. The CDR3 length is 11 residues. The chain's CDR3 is CASSLADTQYF. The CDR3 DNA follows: TGTGCCAGCAGCTTAGCGGATACGCAGTATTTT.

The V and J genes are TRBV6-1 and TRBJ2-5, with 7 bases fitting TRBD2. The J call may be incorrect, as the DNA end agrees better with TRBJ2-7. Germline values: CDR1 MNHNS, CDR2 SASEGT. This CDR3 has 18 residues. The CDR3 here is CASSDGWAGTGRTYEQYF. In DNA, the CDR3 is TGTGCCAGCAGTGACGGATGGGCGGGTACCGGGAGGACGTACGAGCAGTACTTC.

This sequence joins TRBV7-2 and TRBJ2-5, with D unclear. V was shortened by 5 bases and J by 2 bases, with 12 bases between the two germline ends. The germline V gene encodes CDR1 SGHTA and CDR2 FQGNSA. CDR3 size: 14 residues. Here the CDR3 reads CASSVSQVQETQYF. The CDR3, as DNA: TGTGCCAGCAGCGTCTCACAAGTTCAAGAGACCCAGTACTTC.

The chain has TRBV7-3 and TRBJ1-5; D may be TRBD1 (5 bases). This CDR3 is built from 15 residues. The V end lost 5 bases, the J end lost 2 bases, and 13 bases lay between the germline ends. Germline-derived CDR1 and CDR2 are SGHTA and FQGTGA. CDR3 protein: CASSPSGGGNQPQHF. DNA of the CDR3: TGTGCCAGCAGCCCCTCGGGGGGAGGCAATCAGCCCCAGCATTTT.

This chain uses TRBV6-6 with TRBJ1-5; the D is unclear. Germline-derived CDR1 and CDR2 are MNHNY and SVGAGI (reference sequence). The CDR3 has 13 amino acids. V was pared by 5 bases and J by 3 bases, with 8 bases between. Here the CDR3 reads CASSNFLNQPQHF. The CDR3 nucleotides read TGTGCCAGCAGTAACTTCCTCAATCAGCCCCAGCATTTT.

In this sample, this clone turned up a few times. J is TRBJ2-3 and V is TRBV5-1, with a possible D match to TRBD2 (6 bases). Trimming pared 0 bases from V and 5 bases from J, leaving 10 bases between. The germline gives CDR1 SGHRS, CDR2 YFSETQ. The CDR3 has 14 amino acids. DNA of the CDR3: TGCGCCAGCAGCTTGGAGGAGGGTAGAGATACGCAGTATTTT. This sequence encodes CASSLEEGRDTQYF.

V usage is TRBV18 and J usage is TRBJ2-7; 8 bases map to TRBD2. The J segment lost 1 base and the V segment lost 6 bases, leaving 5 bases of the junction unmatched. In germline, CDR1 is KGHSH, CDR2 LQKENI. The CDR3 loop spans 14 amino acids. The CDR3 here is CASSGREASYEQYF. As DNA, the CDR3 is TGTGCCAGCTCCGGGCGGGAGGCATCCTACGAGCAGTACTTC.